These 19 T cell receptor beta chains originate from one sample sequenced in a study of vaccination and CD4 T cells after COVID-19. Sequencing of the DNA from cultured CD4+ T cells was carried out with the Oncomine TCR Beta short-read assay. Each CDR3 protein is one row after TCRdb ran MiXCR on the PCR reads. The sample includes 20,000 or so distinct CDR3 sequences, roughly 45% of them seen just once. The time point denotes: late sampling 161 to 241 days after vaccination in a few convalescent patients. Treatment denoted: approximately nine-day PBMC culture with coronavirus spike peptide pools or control peptides (ViraFEST assay). These receptors lack a known antigen. This material consisted of CD4+ T cells from blood, cultured in vitro, taken about 7 months after SARS-CoV-2 vaccination. These receptors all stem from a human donor who had recovered from COVID-19.

This clonotype was seen only a few times. The rearrangement joins TRBV20-1 to TRBJ2-3, with TRBD2 matching 12 bases. The CDR3 consists of 18 residues. Germline V gene lookup returns CDR1 DFQATT and CDR2 SNEGSKA (reference sequence). V gave up 0 bases and J gave up 0 bases; unmatched junction bases: 7. The CDR3 DNA reads as TGCAGTGCTAGAGATTCTAGCGGGAGGGCAGCTAGCACAGATACGCAGTATTTT. Translating it yields CSARDSSGRAASTDTQYF.

The V and J genes are TRBV10-3 and TRBJ1-5, with D possibly being TRBD1 (5 bases). The V gene's germline CDR1 is ENHRY and CDR2 SYGVKD. The CDR3 has 12 residues. Trimming took 8 bases from V and 1 from J, leaving 6 bases between them. CDR3 sequence reads: CAIGASNQPQHF. The CDR3 DNA is TGTGCCATCGGGGCGAGCAATCAGCCCCAGCATTTT.

This clonotype was detected once. The chain is built from TRBV6-5 and TRBJ2-5; a possible D gene is TRBD2 (5 bases). The CDR3 totals 14 residues. Germline CDR1 and CDR2: MNHEY and SVGAGI. V lost 3 bases to trimming and J lost 5 bases, with 13 bases between them. CDR3 in DNA: TGTGCCAGCAGTTATAATCGGGGATCGGAGACCCAGTACTTC. Translated, it gives CASSYNRGSETQYF.

This rearrangement joins TRBV6-2 or TRBV6-3 to TRBJ2-7, with D tentatively TRBD1 (5 bases). Germline loops: CDR1 MNHEY, CDR2 SVGEGT. The CDR3 contains 13 residues. The V and J ends lost 0 bases and 9 bases respectively, with 12 bases between them. This chain's CDR3 is CASSYSDQGVQYF. CDR3 sequence (DNA): TGTGCCAGCAGTTACTCGGATCAGGGTGTGCAGTACTTC.

This clonotype occurred a few times. The J gene is TRBJ2-5, the V gene TRBV7-2; D remains unclear. Germline lookup yields CDR1 SGHTA and CDR2 FQGNSA. Trimming stripped 2 bases from V and 2 bases from J, with 12 bases between. CDR3 length: 15 amino acids. The CDR3 DNA sequence: TGTGCCAGCAGCTTAATTTTGTCCAAACAAGAGACCCAGTACTTC. The encoded protein is CASSLILSKQETQYF.

The chain is built from TRBV20-1 and TRBJ2-3; 12 positions match TRBD2. V shed 1 base, J shed 2 bases, and the junction held 7 bases outside the gene matches. This CDR3 region has 17 residues. Germline CDR1 and CDR2: DFQATT and SNEGSKA (reference sequence). The CDR3 spells CSARGVTSGSATDTQYF. The DNA for the CDR3 is TGCAGTGCTAGAGGTGTGACTAGCGGGAGCGCCACAGATACGCAGTATTTT.

V is TRBV19 and J is TRBJ2-7, with 8 bases lining up with TRBD1. The germline gives CDR1 LNHDA, CDR2 SQIVND (reference sequence). Losses at the gene ends were 6 bases for V and 3 bases for J; bases not matched to a gene: 16. The CDR3 spans 17 residues. Written as DNA, the CDR3 is TGTGCCAGTAGCCACTTTCCCCGGGACAGGATGTTCTACGAGCAGTACTTC. Protein product: CASSHFPRDRMFYEQYF.

This chain connects TRBV7-9 to TRBJ2-1, with a possible D match to TRBD2 (5 bases). The V gene's germline CDR1 is SEHNR and CDR2 FQNEAQ (reference sequence). This CDR3 contains 17 residues. The V gene lost 4 bases and the J gene lost 5 bases, with 21 bases spanning the gap. CDR3 loop: CASSYRSRNSGNNEQFF. CDR3 bases: TGTGCCAGCAGCTATCGATCGCGAAACTCGGGGAACAATGAGCAGTTCTTC. The complete variable domain, with remaining parts taken from reference TRBV7-9 and TRBJ2-1, reads DTGVSQNPRHKITKRGQNVTFRCDPISEHNRLYWYRQTLGQGPEFLTYFQNEAQLEKSRLLSDRFSAERPKGSFSTLEIQRTEQGDSAMYLCASSYRSRNSGNNEQFFGPGTRLTVL.

The rearrangement joins TRBV15 to TRBJ2-1, with 9 positions matching TRBD2. This CDR3 is 16 amino acids long. Per germline, CDR1 LNHNV and CDR2 YYDKDF (reference sequence). V shed 2 bases and J 0 bases; nucleotides not matched to a gene: 2. CDR3 coding DNA: TGTGCCACCAGCAGACGTAGCGGGAGCTCCTACAATGAGCAGTTCTTC. Its protein product is CATSRRSGSSYNEQFF.

The V call is TRBV20-1, the J call TRBJ2-3; D possibly corresponds to TRBD1 (5 bases). V lost 3 bases and J lost 4, with 14 bases in between. The CDR3 is 14 residues long. Germline V gene data show CDR1 as DFQATT and CDR2 as SNEGSKA (reference sequence). The CDR3 region has the DNA TGCAGTGCTAGCCCAGGGATCGCATCAGATACGCAGTATTTT. As protein: CSASPGIASDTQYF.

The chain recombines TRBV20-1 with TRBJ2-7; TRBD2 agrees at 10 bases. This CDR3 spans 13 amino acids. Germline-derived CDR1 and CDR2 are DFQATT and SNEGSKA (reference sequence). CDR3 in amino acids: CSAPGLATDEQYF. The CDR3 bases are TGCAGCGCCCCGGGACTAGCGACCGACGAGCAGTACTTC.

The gene calls are TRBV20-1 and TRBJ1-6; a weak D match, TRBD1 (5 bases). The germline V gene has CDR1 DFQATT and CDR2 SNEGSKA (reference sequence). This CDR3 is 12 amino acids long. The V end lost 4 bases, the J end lost 7 bases, and 8 bases lay between the germline ends. The CDR3 coding sequence is TGCAGTGCTACGTCAGGGAATTCACCCCTCCACTTT. Amino acid sequence: CSATSGNSPLHF.

The chain links TRBV20-1 to TRBJ2-7, with D perhaps TRBD2 (6 bases). Germline assignment: CDR1 DFQATT and CDR2 SNEGSKA (reference sequence). The CDR3 consists of 15 residues. V gave up 0 bases and J gave up 1 base, with 13 bases separating them. The CDR3 nucleotides are TGCAGTGCTAGAGATGTTGCGGGATCATCCTACGAGCAGTACTTC. Protein product: CSARDVAGSSYEQYF.

This rearrangement joins TRBV6-1 to TRBJ2-1; D not certain. CDR3 size: 15 residues. Trimming shortened V by 0 bases and J by 5 bases, and 11 bases separated the two germline ends. Germline values: CDR1 MNHNS, CDR2 SASEGT. This CDR3 is CASSEALAAHNEQFF. In DNA form, the CDR3 reads TGTGCCAGCAGTGAAGCGCTTGCGGCCCACAATGAGCAGTTCTTC.

This sequence joins TRBV29-1 and TRBJ1-5, with D uncertain. The V gene's germline CDR1 is SQVTM and CDR2 ANQGSEA. V was clipped by 4 bases and J by 4 bases, with 11 bases between them. This CDR3 has 13 amino acids. The CDR3 bases are TGCAGCGTTGTGGAAACGGGAAATCAGCCCCAGCATTTT. Its protein product is CSVVETGNQPQHF.

This clonotype was counted a few times. The chain links TRBV6-2 or TRBV6-3 to TRBJ2-5; TRBD2 aligns across 8 bases. Germline V gene data show CDR1 as MNHEY and CDR2 as SVGEGT. The V segment lost 5 bases and the J segment 4 bases; nucleotides outside the gene matches: 9. The CDR3 loop spans 15 amino acids. In nucleotides, the CDR3 is TGTGCCAGCAGTAGGACTAGCCACGGGGGAGAGACCCAGTACTTC. This gives the protein CASSRTSHGGETQYF.

The V and J genes are TRBV29-1 and TRBJ2-5; D might be TRBD1 or TRBD2, each matching 5 bases. The CDR3 contains 13 residues. Trimming cost V 4 bases and J 1 base, with 10 bases left between them. The germline CDR1 and CDR2 sequences are SQVTM and ANQGSEA. CDR3 region: CSVGGRTQETQYF. CDR3 DNA: TGCAGCGTTGGGGGACGGACCCAAGAGACCCAGTACTTC.

The chain is built from TRBV20-1 and TRBJ2-7; D gene ambiguous. This CDR3 has 14 amino acids. Germline V gene sequence: CDR1 DFQATT, CDR2 SNEGSKA (reference sequence). Trimming left V 1 base short and J 4 bases short, with 14 bases between. In DNA form, the CDR3 reads TGCAGTGCTAGAGGAGCCGCGGAGCATTACGAGCAGTACTTC. This gives the protein CSARGAAEHYEQYF.

Here the CDR3 DNA reads TGTGCCAGCAGTATCACAGGGATGATTAACTATGGCTACACCTTC. Translating it yields CASSITGMINYGYTF. The chain uses TRBV6-1 and TRBJ1-2; the D gene is possibly TRBD1 (6 bases). V was cut by 5 bases and J by 1 base, with 14 bases left in between. This CDR3 has 15 amino acids. Germline V lookup: CDR1 MNHNS, CDR2 SASEGT.